This TCR beta chain was sequenced in a study of T cell repertoires in cytomegalovirus infection. About the research overall: Recently described HLA-C-restricted plus well-studied HLA-B-restricted CMV epitopes were used. Through public TCR beta signatures, both CMV infection and matching HLA type were indicated.

General study results and limits: Carriage of CMV together with the relevant HLA was identifiable through cumulative public TCR beta family frequency.

A single record per CDR3 protein comes from TCRdb applying MiXCR to the reads. The data hold about 160,000 distinct CDR3 sequences, with about 20% observed a single time. The length of the CDR3 is 14 residues. V dropped 3 bases and J dropped 6; count of bases not matched to a gene: 3. The germline gives CDR1 MGHRA, CDR2 YSYEKL. This clonotype was counted between two and nine times. The antigen is unknown. This chain uses TRBV4-1 with TRBJ1-5, with 9 bases aligning to TRBD1. The sequenced sample was CD8+ T cells from cultured PBMCs, obtained from culture after CMV antigen stimulation. The TCR comes from a human donor in good health (CMV status not recorded). Some clones in this sample may be carry-over from other donors' samples. The CDR3 coding sequence is TGCGCCAGCAGCCATCGACAGGGGGGTCAGCCCCAGCATTTT. The encoded protein is CASSHRQGGQPQHF.